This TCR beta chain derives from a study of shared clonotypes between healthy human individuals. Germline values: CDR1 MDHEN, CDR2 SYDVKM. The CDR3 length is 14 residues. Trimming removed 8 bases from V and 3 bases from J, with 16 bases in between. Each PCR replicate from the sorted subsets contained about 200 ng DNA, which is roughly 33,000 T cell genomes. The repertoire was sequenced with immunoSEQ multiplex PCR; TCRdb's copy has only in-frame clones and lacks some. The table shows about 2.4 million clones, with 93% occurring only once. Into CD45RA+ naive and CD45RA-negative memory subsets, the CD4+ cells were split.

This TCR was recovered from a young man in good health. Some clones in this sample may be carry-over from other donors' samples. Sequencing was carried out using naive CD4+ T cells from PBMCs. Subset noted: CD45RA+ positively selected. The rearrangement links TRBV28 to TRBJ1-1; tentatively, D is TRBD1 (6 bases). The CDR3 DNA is TGTGCCAGCCGGTCGGGGGGGGCGGACACTGAAGCTTTCTTT. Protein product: CASRSGGADTEAFF.